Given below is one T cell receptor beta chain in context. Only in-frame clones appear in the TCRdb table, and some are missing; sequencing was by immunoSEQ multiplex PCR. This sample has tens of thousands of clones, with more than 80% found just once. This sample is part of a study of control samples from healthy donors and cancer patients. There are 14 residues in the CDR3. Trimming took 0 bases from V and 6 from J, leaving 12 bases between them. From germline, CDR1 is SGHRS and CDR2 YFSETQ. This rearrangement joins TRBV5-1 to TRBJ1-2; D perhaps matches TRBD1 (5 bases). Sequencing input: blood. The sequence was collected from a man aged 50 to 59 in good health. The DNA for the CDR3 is TGCGCCAGCAGCTTGGACCGGGGCGGGAATGGCTACACCTTC. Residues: CASSLDRGGNGYTF.